This T cell receptor (beta chain) was identified during a study of OX40 agonist ivuxolimab in advanced cancers. Study details: All patients had ivuxolimab intravenously every 2 weeks at 0.01 to 10 mg/kg. One patient with hepatocellular carcinoma and two with cutaneous melanoma, three in all, had partial responses. Head and neck, renal cell, melanoma or hepatocellular carcinoma were the cancers that dose-escalation patients had.

Whole-study findings and limits: Antigen specificity remained undetermined for the expanded peripheral T cells.

The data were produced by immunoSEQ multiplex PCR, yet TCRdb's version contains in-frame clones alone and is incomplete. The sample includes over 60,000 clones, 87% of them seen just once. As regards this clone: The antigen remains undetermined.

In germline, CDR1 is SGHVS, CDR2 FQNEAQ. Trimming cost V 1 base and J 1 base, with 10 bases left between them. The CDR3 length is 15 residues. The starting material was CD4+ or CD8+ T cells sorted from blood, obtained in a trial of the OX40 agonist ivuxolimab. The chain links TRBV7-8 to TRBJ1-1; D is ambiguous. The receptor was derived from an adult with an advanced solid tumor such as melanoma, head and neck, liver or kidney cancer. The CDR3 DNA is TGTGCCAGCAGCTTAGAGTTTTCAGGGAACACTGAAGCTTTCTTT. It translates to CASSLEFSGNTEAFF.